The table lists the clone carrying this T cell receptor beta chain with a few counts. Its antigen is not known. This sample was taken from a study of T-cell reconstitution after alpha-beta-depleted transplantation in children. Study-wide results and caveats: The study traced high day-60 TCRbeta diversity in some patients to surviving recipient T cells and thymic progenitors. Counts and diversity of T cells one year after transplant came mostly from newly produced T cells. It was reported that alpha-beta T cells came from several hundred expanded graft clones (about two months after transplant).

As it was prepared, the TCRbeta library received unique molecular identifiers. TCRdb processed the PCR reads anew with MiXCR; each CDR3 protein has one entry. The profile shows about 870,000 distinct CDR3 sequences, 15% to 20% of them singletons. Trimming took off 6 bases at V and 0 bases at J, with 11 bases between the two ends. From germline, CDR1 is MDHEN and CDR2 SYDVKM. This CDR3 has 15 amino acids. The material was PBMCs, mostly from graft donor cells, obtained 360 days after TCRalphabeta/CD19-depleted stem cell transplant. The V and J genes are TRBV28 and TRBJ1-4; D not resolved. The receptor comes from a male patient younger than 18 who had a stem cell transplant for acute lymphoblastic leukemia, so the T cells may come from the graft donor. CDR3 nucleotides: TGTGCCAGCAGATGGACCGCCTCAACTAATGAAAAACTGTTTTTT. This codes for CASRWTASTNEKLFF.